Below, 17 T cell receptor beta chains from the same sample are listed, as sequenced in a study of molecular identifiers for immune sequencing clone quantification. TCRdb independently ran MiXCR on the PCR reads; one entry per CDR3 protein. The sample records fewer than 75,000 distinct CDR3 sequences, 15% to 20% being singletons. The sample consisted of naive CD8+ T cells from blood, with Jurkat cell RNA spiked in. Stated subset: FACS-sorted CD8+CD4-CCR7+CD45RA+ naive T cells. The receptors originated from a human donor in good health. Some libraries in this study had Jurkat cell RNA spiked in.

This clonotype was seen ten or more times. CDR3 nucleotide sequence: TGTGCCAGCAGCCTGAGGACAGGGACTAACTATGGCTACACCTTC. Translated, it gives CASSLRTGTNYGYTF. The gene calls are TRBV3-1 and TRBJ1-2; 8 nucleotides agree with TRBD1. This CDR3 is built from 15 residues. Germline V CDR1 and CDR2: LGHDT, YNNKEL (reference sequence). Trimming removed 4 bases from V and 0 bases from J; junction bases left unmatched: 4.

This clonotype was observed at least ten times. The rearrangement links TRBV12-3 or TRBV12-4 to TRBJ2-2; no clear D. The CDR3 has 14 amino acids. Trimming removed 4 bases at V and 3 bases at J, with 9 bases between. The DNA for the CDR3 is TGTGCCAGCAGTTGGTGGCAGGACACCGGGGAGCTGTTTTTT. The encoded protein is CASSWWQDTGELFF.

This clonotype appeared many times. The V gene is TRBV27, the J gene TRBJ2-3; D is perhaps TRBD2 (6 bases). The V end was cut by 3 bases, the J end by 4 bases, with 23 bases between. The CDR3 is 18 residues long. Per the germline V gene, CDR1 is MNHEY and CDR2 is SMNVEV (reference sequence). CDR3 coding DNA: TGTGCCAGCAGTTTGTGGTCTCTAACGGGAGAAGATTCAGATACGCAGTATTTT. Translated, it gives CASSLWSLTGEDSDTQYF.

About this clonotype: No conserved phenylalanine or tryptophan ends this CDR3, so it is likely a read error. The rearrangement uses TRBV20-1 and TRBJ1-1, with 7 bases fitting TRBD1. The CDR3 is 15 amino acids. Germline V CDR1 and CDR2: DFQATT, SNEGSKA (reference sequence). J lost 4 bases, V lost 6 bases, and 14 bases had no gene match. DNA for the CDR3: TGCAGTGCCGCCCCCGCAGGGGGATTTAGCACTGAAGCTTTCCTT. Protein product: CSAAPAGGFSTEAFL.

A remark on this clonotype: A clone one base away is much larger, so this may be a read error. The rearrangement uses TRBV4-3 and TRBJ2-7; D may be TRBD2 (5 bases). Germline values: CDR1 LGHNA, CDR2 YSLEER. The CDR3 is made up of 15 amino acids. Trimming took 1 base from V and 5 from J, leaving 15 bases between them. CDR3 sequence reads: CASSQGASGIDEQYF. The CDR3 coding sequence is TGCGCCAGCAGCCAAGGCGCCTCGGGAATCGACGAGCAGTACTTC.

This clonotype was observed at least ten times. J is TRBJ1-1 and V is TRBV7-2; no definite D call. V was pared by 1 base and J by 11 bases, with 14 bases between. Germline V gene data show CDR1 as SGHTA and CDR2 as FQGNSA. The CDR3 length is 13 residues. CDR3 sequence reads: CASSLEPNTGAFF. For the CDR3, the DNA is TGTGCCAGCAGCTTAGAACCTAACACTGGGGCTTTCTTT.

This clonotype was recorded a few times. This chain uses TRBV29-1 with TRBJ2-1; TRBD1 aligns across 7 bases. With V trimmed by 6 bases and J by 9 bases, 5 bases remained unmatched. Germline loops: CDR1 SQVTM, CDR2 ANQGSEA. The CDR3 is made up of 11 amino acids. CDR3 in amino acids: CSVTGTGEQFF. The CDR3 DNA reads TGCAGCGTGACAGGGACCGGTGAGCAGTTCTTC.

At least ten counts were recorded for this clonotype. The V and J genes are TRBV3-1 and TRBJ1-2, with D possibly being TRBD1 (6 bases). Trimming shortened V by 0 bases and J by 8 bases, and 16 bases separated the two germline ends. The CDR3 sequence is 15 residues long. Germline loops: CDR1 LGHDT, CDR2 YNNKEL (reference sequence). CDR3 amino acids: CASSQDERGARGYTF. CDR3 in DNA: TGTGCCAGCAGCCAAGATGAGCGGGGGGCGAGAGGCTACACCTTC.

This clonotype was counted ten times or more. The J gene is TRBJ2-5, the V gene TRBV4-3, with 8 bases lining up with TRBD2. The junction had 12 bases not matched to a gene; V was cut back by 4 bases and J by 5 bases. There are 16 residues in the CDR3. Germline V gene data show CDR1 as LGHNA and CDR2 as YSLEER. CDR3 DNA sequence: TGCGCCAGCAGCCCACAACTAGCGGCCCTTAGGGAGACCCAGTACTTC. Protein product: CASSPQLAALRETQYF.

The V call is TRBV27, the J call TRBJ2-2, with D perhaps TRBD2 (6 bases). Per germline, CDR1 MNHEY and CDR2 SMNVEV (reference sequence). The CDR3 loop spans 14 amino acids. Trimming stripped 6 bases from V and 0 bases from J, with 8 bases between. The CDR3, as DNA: TGTGCCAGCAGCGGGGGAGCGAACACCGGGGAGCTGTTTTTT. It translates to CASSGGANTGELFF.

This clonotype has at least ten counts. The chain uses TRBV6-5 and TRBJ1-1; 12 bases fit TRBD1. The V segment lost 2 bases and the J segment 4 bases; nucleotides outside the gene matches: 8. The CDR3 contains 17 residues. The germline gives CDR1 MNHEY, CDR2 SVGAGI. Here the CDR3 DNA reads TGTGCCAGCAGTTACGGGACAGGGGGCCGAGAAATCACTGAAGCTTTCTTT. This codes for CASSYGTGGREITEAFF.

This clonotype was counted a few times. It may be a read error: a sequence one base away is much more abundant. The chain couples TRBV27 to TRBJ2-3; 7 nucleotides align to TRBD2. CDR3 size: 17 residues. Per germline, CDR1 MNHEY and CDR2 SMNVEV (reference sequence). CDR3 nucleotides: TGTGCCAGCAGTTCCCATAGACTAGCCCCACGCACAGATACGCTGTATTTT. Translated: CASSSHRLAPRTDTLYF.

The CDR3 protein is CSASGTQNTGELFF. Here the CDR3 DNA reads TGCAGTGCTAGTGGGACCCAGAACACCGGGGAGCTGTTTTTT. The chain couples TRBV20-1 to TRBJ2-2; D might be TRBD1 or TRBD2, each matching 5 bases. The CDR3 spans 14 residues. Germline CDR1 DFQATT, CDR2 SNEGSKA (reference sequence). Trimming took off 3 bases at V and 1 base at J, with 9 bases between the two ends.

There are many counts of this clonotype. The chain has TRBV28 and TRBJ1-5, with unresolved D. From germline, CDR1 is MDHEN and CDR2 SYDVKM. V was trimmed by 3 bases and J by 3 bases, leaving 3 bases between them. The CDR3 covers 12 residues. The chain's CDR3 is CASSFPNQPQHF. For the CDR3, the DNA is TGTGCCAGCAGTTTCCCCAATCAGCCCCAGCATTTT.

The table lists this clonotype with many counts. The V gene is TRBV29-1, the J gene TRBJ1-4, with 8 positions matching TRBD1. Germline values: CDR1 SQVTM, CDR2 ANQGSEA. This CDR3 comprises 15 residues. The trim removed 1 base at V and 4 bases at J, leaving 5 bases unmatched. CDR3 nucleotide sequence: TGCAGCGTTGAAGGTCGGACAGGGAGTAATGAAAAACTGTTTTTT. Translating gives CSVEGRTGSNEKLFF. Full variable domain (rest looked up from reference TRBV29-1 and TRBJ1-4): SAVISQKPSRDICQRGTSLTIQCQVDSQVTMMFWYRQQPGQSLTLIATANQGSEATYESGFVIDKFPISRPNLTFSTLTVSNMSPEDSSIYLCSVEGRTGSNEKLFFGSGTQLSVL.

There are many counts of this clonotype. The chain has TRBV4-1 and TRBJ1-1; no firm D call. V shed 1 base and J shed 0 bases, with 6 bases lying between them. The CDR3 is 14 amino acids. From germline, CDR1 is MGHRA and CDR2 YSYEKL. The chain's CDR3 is CASSQGSLNTEAFF. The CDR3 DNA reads TGCGCCAGCAGCCAAGGTAGTTTGAACACTGAAGCTTTCTTT.

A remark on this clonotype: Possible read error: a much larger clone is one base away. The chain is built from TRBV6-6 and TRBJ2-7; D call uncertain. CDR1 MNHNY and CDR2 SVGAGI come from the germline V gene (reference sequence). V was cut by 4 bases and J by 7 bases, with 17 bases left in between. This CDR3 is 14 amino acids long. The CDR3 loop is CASSSGPYASEQYF. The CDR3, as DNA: TGTGCCAGCAGTTCCGGACCGTACGCGTCGGAGCAGTACTTC.